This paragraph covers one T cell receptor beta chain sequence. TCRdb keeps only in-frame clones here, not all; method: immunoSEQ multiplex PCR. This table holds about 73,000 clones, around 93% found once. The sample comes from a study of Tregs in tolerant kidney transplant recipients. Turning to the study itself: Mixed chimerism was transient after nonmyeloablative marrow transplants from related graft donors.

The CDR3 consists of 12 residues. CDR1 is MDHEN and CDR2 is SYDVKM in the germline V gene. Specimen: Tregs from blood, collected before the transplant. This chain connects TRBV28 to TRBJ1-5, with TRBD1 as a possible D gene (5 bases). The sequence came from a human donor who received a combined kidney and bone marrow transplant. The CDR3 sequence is CAIARGNQPQHF. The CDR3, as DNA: TGTGCAATAGCCAGGGGCAATCAGCCCCAGCATTTT.